These 32 T cell receptor beta chains came from one sample sequenced in a study of CD8+CD57+ T cells in acquired aplastic anemia. TCR beta VDJ combinations and CDR3 sequences were profiled from genomic DNA. One entry per CDR3 protein, called by TCRdb with MiXCR from the reads. This sample has roughly 160,000 distinct CDR3 sequences, with over 70% found just once. Sequenced patients had shown CD8+CD57+ cell expansion by flow cytometry. Specimen: sorted CD4+, CD8+, or CD8+CD57+ T cells (not recorded which) from PBMCs. All receptors come from a human donor with aplastic anemia.

V and J are TRBV20-1 and TRBJ2-5, with D perhaps TRBD1 or TRBD2 (5 bases each). This CDR3 has 15 residues. Trimming cost V 5 bases and J 5 bases, with 21 bases left between them. CDR1 is DFQATT and CDR2 is SNEGSKA in the germline V gene (reference sequence). CDR3 sequence: CSASTVRGTGETQYF. DNA for the CDR3: TGCAGTGCTTCGACAGTCCGGGGAACGGGGGAGACCCAGTACTTC.

This clonotype was counted a few times. The genes are TRBV7-9 and TRBJ2-5; TRBD1 matches at 7 bases. Germline assignment: CDR1 SEHNR and CDR2 FQNEAQ (reference sequence). The V and J ends lost 5 bases and 3 bases, in that order; junction bases with no gene match: 6. The CDR3 is made up of 14 amino acids. The CDR3 DNA reads as TGTGCCAGCAGCCAAGCCGGGACAGAAGAGACCCAGTACTTC. Protein sequence: CASSQAGTEETQYF.

The chain couples TRBV14 to TRBJ1-6; D uncertain. Germline values: CDR1 SGHDN, CDR2 FVKESK. V lost 0 bases and J 4 bases, leaving 10 bases between the germline ends. The CDR3 totals 16 residues. The CDR3 bases are TGTGCCAGCAGCCAAGATGGATGGCCGTATAATTCACCCCTCCACTTT. This codes for CASSQDGWPYNSPLHF.

The chain combines TRBV7-3 with TRBJ2-7; 10 bases match TRBD1. The CDR3 is 18 amino acids. Germline CDR1 reads SGHTA; CDR2 reads FQGTGA. With V trimmed by 5 bases and J by 7 bases, 20 bases remained unmatched. The CDR3: CASSQDLPPGTGVLEQYF. CDR3 coding DNA: TGTGCCAGCAGCCAAGATTTACCCCCCGGGACAGGGGTCTTAGAGCAGTACTTC.

The genes are TRBV20-1 and TRBJ1-3; tentatively, D is TRBD1 (6 bases). The germline V gene encodes CDR1 DFQATT and CDR2 SNEGSKA (reference sequence). The CDR3 is 12 residues long. The V end was cut by 7 bases, the J end by 4 bases, with 11 bases between. CDR3 region: CSVPDSGNTIYF. CDR3 bases: TGCAGTGTTCCGGACAGCGGAAACACCATATATTTT.

This clonotype came up many times. The chain employs TRBV11-3 and TRBJ2-1; D tentatively fits TRBD1 or TRBD2 (5 bases each). CDR1 is SGHNT, CDR2 YENEEA, per germline. Trimming stripped 1 base from V and 2 bases from J, with 9 bases between. The CDR3 has 15 residues. The CDR3 loop is CASSLGDPAYNEQFF. CDR3 sequence (DNA): TGTGCCAGCAGCTTAGGGGACCCCGCCTACAATGAGCAGTTCTTC.

This clonotype was recorded a few times. V and J are TRBV6-1 and TRBJ2-5; tentatively, D is TRBD1 (5 bases). V was clipped by 3 bases and J by 0 bases, with 8 bases between them. CDR3 length equals 14 residues. Per the germline V gene, CDR1 is MNHNS and CDR2 is SASEGT. This chain's CDR3 is CASSEGRYQETQYF. CDR3 nucleotides: TGTGCCAGCAGTGAGGGGCGGTACCAAGAGACCCAGTACTTC.

This clonotype appeared a few times. The chain couples TRBV7-7 to TRBJ2-5; TRBD1 matches 7 bases. The CDR3 length is 13 residues. With V trimmed by 5 bases and J by 4 bases, 4 bases remained unmatched. CDR1 is SSHAT and CDR2 is FNYEAQ in the germline V gene (reference sequence). CDR3 sequence reads: CASSIGTVETQYF. CDR3 nucleotides: TGTGCCAGCAGCATCGGGACAGTAGAGACCCAGTACTTC.

In this sample, this clonotype turned up a few times. The chain uses TRBV20-1 and TRBJ1-1; 8 nucleotides align to TRBD1. The CDR3 totals 14 residues. Germline V gene lookup returns CDR1 DFQATT and CDR2 SNEGSKA (reference sequence). The junction had 8 bases not matched to a gene; V was cut back by 4 bases and J by 4 bases. CDR3 amino acids: CSATDRALGTEAFF. In nucleotides, the CDR3 is TGCAGTGCTACGGACAGGGCTTTGGGCACTGAAGCTTTCTTT.

The genes are TRBV2 and TRBJ2-7; 8 bases map to TRBD1. The CDR3 is made up of 15 amino acids. Losses at the gene ends were 6 bases for V and 2 bases for J; bases not matched to a gene: 9. The germline V gene encodes CDR1 SNHLY and CDR2 FYNNEI. In DNA, the CDR3 is TGTGCCAGCAGCCGGTCGACAGGGGCGGCCTACGAGCAGTACTTC. It is translated as CASSRSTGAAYEQYF. Full variable domain (missing parts from reference TRBV2 and TRBJ2-7): EPEVTQTPSHQVTQMGQEVILRCVPISNHLYFYWYRQILGQKVEFLVSFYNNEISEKSEIFDDQFSVERPDGSNFTLKIRSTKLEDSAMYFCASSRSTGAAYEQYFGPGTRLTVT.

This clonotype was picked up a small number of times. The chain employs TRBV24-1 and TRBJ2-7, with 8 bases that match TRBD2. V was clipped by 4 bases and J by 2 bases; unmatched bases: 3. The CDR3 is 14 residues long. Germline V gene sequence: CDR1 KGHDR, CDR2 SFDVKD. CDR3 coding DNA: TGTGCCACCAGTGACGCGACTAGCGCCTACGAGCAGTACGTC. This gives the protein CATSDATSAYEQYV.

V gene TRBV9 combines with J gene TRBJ2-1, with D possibly being TRBD2 (5 bases). Per germline, CDR1 SGDLS and CDR2 YYNGEE. V dropped 4 bases and J dropped 4 bases, with 9 bases sitting between them. The CDR3 covers 13 residues. In DNA, the CDR3 is TGTGCCAGCAGCTTGGCGGGTTACAATGAGCAGTTCTTC. It yields the protein CASSLAGYNEQFF.

In nucleotides, the CDR3 is TGTGCCAGCAGTTCCAACAACAGGGGTCGCGAAAAACTGTTTTTT. This gives the protein CASSSNNRGREKLFF. The V call is TRBV2, the J call TRBJ1-4; 7 positions match TRBD1. The CDR3 is 15 residues long. The germline V gene has CDR1 SNHLY and CDR2 FYNNEI. The trim removed 5 bases at V and 8 bases at J, leaving 11 bases unmatched. The full variable domain, its missing parts supplied by reference TRBV2 and TRBJ1-4, is EPEVTQTPSHQVTQMGQEVILRCVPISNHLYFYWYRQILGQKVEFLVSFYNNEISEKSEIFDDQFSVERPDGSNFTLKIRSTKLEDSAMYFCASSSNNRGREKLFFGSGTQLSVL.

This clonotype was detected a few times. The V and J genes are TRBV11-1 and TRBJ2-7; TRBD1 might be the D (6 bases). Trimming left V 4 bases short and J 6 bases short, with 16 bases between. The CDR3 runs 14 residues. Germline V gives CDR1 SGHAT, CDR2 FQDESV (reference sequence). DNA of the CDR3: TGTGCCAGCAGCTCCGTGGCTGGGGGCGGCGAGCAGTACTTC. This sequence encodes CASSSVAGGGEQYF.

The chain combines TRBV20-1 with TRBJ2-5; TRBD2 is a possible D gene (5 bases). Germline CDR1 reads DFQATT; CDR2 reads SNEGSKA (reference sequence). This CDR3 is built from 15 residues. V was clipped by 3 bases and J by 2 bases, with 16 bases between them. CDR3 bases: TGCAGTGCTAGGTCTCGGGAATATGAGCAAGAGACCCAGTACTTC. It encodes CSARSREYEQETQYF.

The chain carries TRBV9 and TRBJ1-2; 8 bases are a match to TRBD1. The CDR3 spans 14 residues. After removal of 1 base from V and 6 bases from J, the junction contained 5 bases not matched to a gene. Germline CDR1 and CDR2: SGDLS and YYNGEE. The CDR3 region has the DNA TGTGCCAGCAGCGTACAGGGGGCGTCCAATGGCTACACCTTC. This translates into CASSVQGASNGYTF. Full variable domain (remainder filled in from reference TRBV9 and TRBJ1-2): DSGVTQTPKHLITATGQRVTLRCSPRSGDLSVYWYQQSLDQGLQFLIQYYNGEERAKGNILERFSAQQFPDLHSELNLSSLELGDSALYFCASSVQGASNGYTFGSGTRLTVV.

The CDR3 region is CASSEPGAFNTGELFF. The CDR3 region has the DNA TGTGCCAGCAGTGAGCCGGGAGCCTTTAACACCGGGGAGCTGTTTTTT. The chain couples TRBV25-1 to TRBJ2-2; TRBD2 is a possible D gene (6 bases). The CDR3 is made up of 16 amino acids. Germline-derived CDR1 and CDR2 are MGHDK and SYGVNS. V dropped 3 bases and J dropped 2 bases, with 13 bases sitting between them.

The chain joins TRBV6-4 to TRBJ1-2, with D maybe TRBD1 (5 bases). This CDR3 has 13 residues. Trimming stripped 4 bases from V and 6 bases from J, with 12 bases between. Germline V gene lookup returns CDR1 MRHNA and CDR2 SNTAGT. CDR3 loop: CASSVRWGDGYTF. The CDR3 bases are TGTGCCAGCAGTGTCAGGTGGGGGGATGGCTACACCTTC.

The CDR3 loop is CASSDSGTVQETQYF. The CDR3 region has the DNA TGTGCCAGCAGCGACTCAGGGACAGTACAAGAGACCCAGTACTTC. The chain recombines TRBV7-9 with TRBJ2-5, with 7 bases identical to TRBD1. The CDR3 totals 15 residues. After removal of 5 bases from V and 2 bases from J, the junction contained 8 bases not matched to a gene. Germline values: CDR1 SEHNR, CDR2 FQNEAQ (reference sequence).

The J gene is TRBJ2-7, the V gene TRBV7-2; TRBD1 matches at 10 bases. Germline lookup yields CDR1 SGHTA and CDR2 FQGNSA. The CDR3 length is 14 residues. V was pared by 2 bases and J by 6 bases, with 4 bases of the junction left unmatched. CDR3 bases: TGTGCCAGCAGCTTATCCGGGACAGGGGTCGAGCAGTACTTC. Translated, it gives CASSLSGTGVEQYF.

The chain employs TRBV7-6 and TRBJ1-1, with TRBD1 as a possible D gene (5 bases). This CDR3 spans 14 amino acids. The germline V gene has CDR1 SGHVS and CDR2 FNYEAQ. Trimming shortened V by 5 bases and J by 5 bases, and 15 bases separated the two germline ends. The CDR3 sequence: CASSKTPQGTEAFF. CDR3 nucleotides: TGTGCCAGCAGCAAAACCCCCCAGGGAACTGAAGCTTTCTTT.

There are a few counts of this clonotype. A read error may account for a junction end that differs from germline. V and J are TRBV7-7 and TRBJ2-5; perhaps TRBD2 as D (6 bases). Germline CDR1 is SSHAT and CDR2 is FNYEAQ (reference sequence). The CDR3 length is 13 residues. CDR3 in amino acids: CASSLEGRETQYF. The CDR3 bases are TGTGCTAGCAGCTTAGAGGGGAGGGAGACCCAGTACTTC.

The V gene is TRBV2, the J gene TRBJ2-7; 10 positions match TRBD1. This CDR3 contains 14 residues. Germline CDR1 reads SNHLY; CDR2 reads FYNNEI. J was trimmed by 2 bases and V by 6 bases; bases with no gene match: 4. The CDR3 is CASSRDRGPYEQYF. The CDR3 nucleotides read TGTGCCAGCAGCAGGGACAGGGGCCCCTACGAGCAGTACTTC.

This chain joins TRBV20-1 and TRBJ2-3; D is unclear. Per germline, CDR1 DFQATT and CDR2 SNEGSKA (reference sequence). The length of the CDR3 is 13 residues. The CDR3 coding sequence is TGCAGCCCTCAGTCCCCTTCGACAGATACGCAGTATTTT. It specifies CSPQSPSTDTQYF.

This chain connects TRBV29-1 to TRBJ1-6; a weak D match, TRBD1 (5 bases). The germline V and J ends were trimmed by 4 bases and 7 bases, with 11 bases remaining between them. There are 13 residues in the CDR3. Looked up from germline, CDR1 is SQVTM and CDR2 is ANQGSEA. CDR3 nucleotide sequence: TGCAGCGTTGGGGGGGGATTCAATTCACCCCTCCACTTT. Translation: CSVGGGFNSPLHF.

This chain joins TRBV7-3 and TRBJ2-1; D unclear. Germline-derived CDR1 and CDR2 are SGHTA and FQGTGA. Trimming pared 8 bases from V and 4 bases from J, leaving 18 bases between. The CDR3 has 15 residues. CDR3 protein: CASSPLTDPYNEQFF. The CDR3 bases are TGTGCCAGCTCACCTTTAACAGACCCATACAATGAGCAGTTCTTC.

This clonotype was seen more than once but under ten times. The chain combines TRBV19 with TRBJ2-7; D may correspond to TRBD1 or TRBD2 (5 bases each). The ends were cut back, 6 bases at V and 2 bases at J, with 17 bases in the middle. The CDR3 totals 15 residues. Looked up from germline, CDR1 is LNHDA and CDR2 is SQIVND (reference sequence). DNA for the CDR3: TGTGCCAGTAGCGGGTTCGGGACGGCTACCTACGAGCAGTACTTC. This codes for CASSGFGTATYEQYF.

This clonotype has just a few counts. The rearrangement uses TRBV7-2 and TRBJ2-2, with D perhaps TRBD2 (7 bases). From germline, CDR1 is SGHTA and CDR2 FQGNSA. The CDR3 has 14 amino acids. Trimming shortened V by 1 base and J by 15 bases, and 18 bases separated the two germline ends. CDR3 nucleotides: TGTGCCAGCAGCTTAGGCGGGGGCGCGACAGCGTTGTTTTTT. Translated, it gives CASSLGGGATALFF.

The chain carries TRBV20-1 and TRBJ2-5, with TRBD2 matching over 10 bases. The germline V gene encodes CDR1 DFQATT and CDR2 SNEGSKA (reference sequence). The CDR3 consists of 15 residues. Trimming cost V 6 bases and J 1 base; bases outside gene matches: 8. CDR3 DNA: TGCAGTGCCAAAACAGCGGGGGGGCTCCAAGAGACCCAGTACTTC. This translates into CSAKTAGGLQETQYF.

This chain's CDR3 is CASSVVGGGYGYTF. Here the CDR3 DNA reads TGTGCCAGCAGCGTAGTTGGAGGGGGGTATGGCTACACCTTC. The chain combines TRBV9 with TRBJ1-2; tentative D call: TRBD1 (6 bases). Trimming removed 0 bases from V and 5 bases from J, with 11 bases in between. Germline V gene lookup returns CDR1 SGDLS and CDR2 YYNGEE. The CDR3 is made up of 14 amino acids.

The V gene is TRBV24-1, the J gene TRBJ2-2; the D is unclear. Germline V CDR1 and CDR2: KGHDR, SFDVKD. Trimming left V 6 bases short and J 6 bases short, with 7 bases between. The CDR3 is 12 residues long. The CDR3 is CATSTGPGELFF. In DNA form, the CDR3 reads TGTGCCACCAGTACGGGTCCCGGGGAGCTGTTTTTT.

The J gene is TRBJ2-7, the V gene TRBV11-2; no reliable D call. CDR1 SGHAT and CDR2 FQNNGV come from the germline V gene. The CDR3 consists of 14 residues. V was clipped by 2 bases and J by 3 bases, with 11 bases between them. CDR3: CASSLQWVHYEQYF. The CDR3 nucleotides read TGTGCCAGCAGCTTACAGTGGGTCCACTACGAGCAGTACTTC.